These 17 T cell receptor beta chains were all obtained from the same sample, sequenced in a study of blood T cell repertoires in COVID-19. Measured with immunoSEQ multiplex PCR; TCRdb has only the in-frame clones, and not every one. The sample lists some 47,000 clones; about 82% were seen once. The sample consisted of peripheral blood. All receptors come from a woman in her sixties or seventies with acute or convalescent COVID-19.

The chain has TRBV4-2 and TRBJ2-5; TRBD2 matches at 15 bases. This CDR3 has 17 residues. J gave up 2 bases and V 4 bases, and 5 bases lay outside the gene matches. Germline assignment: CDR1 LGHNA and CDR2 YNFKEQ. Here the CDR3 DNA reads TGTGCCAGCAGCCCGGGGACTAGCGGGGGGACGCAAGAGACCCAGTACTTC. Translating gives CASSPGTSGGTQETQYF.

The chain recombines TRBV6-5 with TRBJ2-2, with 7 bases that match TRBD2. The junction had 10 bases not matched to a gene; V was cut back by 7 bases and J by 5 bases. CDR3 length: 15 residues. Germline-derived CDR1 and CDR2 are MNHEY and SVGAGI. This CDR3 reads CASTQGLVGTGELFF. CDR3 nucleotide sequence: TGTGCCAGCACCCAAGGACTAGTAGGGACCGGGGAGCTGTTTTTT.

The CDR3 is CASSQVASGGQGYNEQFF. In DNA, the CDR3 is TGTGCCAGCAGCCAAGTAGCTAGCGGGGGGCAGGGCTACAATGAGCAGTTCTTC. V usage is TRBV4-2 and J usage is TRBJ2-1, with 11 bases identical to TRBD2. Looked up from germline, CDR1 is LGHNA and CDR2 is YNFKEQ. CDR3 length: 18 amino acids. The trim removed 1 base at V and 3 bases at J, leaving 8 bases unmatched.

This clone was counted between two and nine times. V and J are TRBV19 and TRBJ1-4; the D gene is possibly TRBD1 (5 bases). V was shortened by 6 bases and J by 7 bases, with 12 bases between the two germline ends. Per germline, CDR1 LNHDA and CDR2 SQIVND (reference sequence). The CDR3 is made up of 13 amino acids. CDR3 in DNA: TGTGCCAGTAGCCCGGGACTTAGTGAAAAACTGTTTTTT. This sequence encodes CASSPGLSEKLFF.

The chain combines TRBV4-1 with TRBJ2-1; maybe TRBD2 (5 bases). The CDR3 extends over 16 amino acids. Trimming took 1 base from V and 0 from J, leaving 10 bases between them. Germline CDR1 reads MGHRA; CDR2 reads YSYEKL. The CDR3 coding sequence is TGCGCCAGCAGCCAAGTTCAAGCGGCCTCCTACAATGAGCAGTTCTTC. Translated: CASSQVQAASYNEQFF.

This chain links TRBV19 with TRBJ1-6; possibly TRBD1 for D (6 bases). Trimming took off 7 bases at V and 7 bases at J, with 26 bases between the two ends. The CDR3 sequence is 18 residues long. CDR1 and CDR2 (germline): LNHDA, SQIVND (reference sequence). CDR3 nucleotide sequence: TGTGCCAGTAAACTCATCGAGGGTGGCAGGGGATACAATTCACCCCTCCACTTT. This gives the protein CASKLIEGGRGYNSPLHF.

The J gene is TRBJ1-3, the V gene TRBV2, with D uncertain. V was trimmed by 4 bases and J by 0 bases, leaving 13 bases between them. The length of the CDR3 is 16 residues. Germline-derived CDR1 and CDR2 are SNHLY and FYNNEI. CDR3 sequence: CASSVLAASSGNTIYF. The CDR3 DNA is TGTGCCAGCAGTGTTTTGGCGGCGAGCTCTGGAAACACCATATATTTT.

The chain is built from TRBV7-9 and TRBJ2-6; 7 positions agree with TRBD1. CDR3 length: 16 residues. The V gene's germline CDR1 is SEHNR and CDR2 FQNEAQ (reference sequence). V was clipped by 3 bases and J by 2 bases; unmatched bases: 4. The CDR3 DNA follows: TGTGCCAGCAGCTTCGACACAGGGGCTGGGGCCAACGTCCTGACTTTC. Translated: CASSFDTGAGANVLTF. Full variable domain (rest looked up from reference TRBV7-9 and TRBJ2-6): DTGVSQNPRHKITKRGQNVTFRCDPISEHNRLYWYRQTLGQGPEFLTYFQNEAQLEKSRLLSDRFSAERPKGSFSTLEIQRTEQGDSAMYLCASSFDTGAGANVLTFGAGSRLTVL.

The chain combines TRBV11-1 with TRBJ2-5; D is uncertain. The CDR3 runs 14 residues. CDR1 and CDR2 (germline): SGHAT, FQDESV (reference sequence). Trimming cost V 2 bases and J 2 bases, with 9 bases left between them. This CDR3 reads CASSLSSGQETQYF. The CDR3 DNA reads TGTGCCAGCAGCTTATCGTCAGGACAAGAGACCCAGTACTTC. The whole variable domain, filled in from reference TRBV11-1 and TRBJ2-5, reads EAEVAQSPRYKITEKSQAVAFWCDPISGHATLYWYRQILGQGPELLVQFQDESVVDDSQLPKDRFSAERLKGVDSTLKIQPAELGDSAMYLCASSLSSGQETQYFGPGTRLLVL.

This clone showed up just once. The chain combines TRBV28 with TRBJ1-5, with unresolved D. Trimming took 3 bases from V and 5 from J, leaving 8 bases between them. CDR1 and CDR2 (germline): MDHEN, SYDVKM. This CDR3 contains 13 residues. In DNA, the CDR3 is TGTGCCAGCAGTTTGAACGGTTATCAGCCCCAGCATTTT. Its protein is CASSLNGYQPQHF.

The CDR3 protein is CASSRTGGIWNSNTEAFF. The CDR3 DNA reads as TGTGCCAGCAGCCGCACAGGGGGAATTTGGAACTCGAACACTGAAGCTTTCTTT. This chain links TRBV14 with TRBJ1-1, with TRBD1 matching 8 bases. Per the germline V gene, CDR1 is SGHDN and CDR2 is FVKESK. The CDR3 runs 18 residues. Trimming removed 4 bases from V and 1 base from J; junction bases left unmatched: 14.

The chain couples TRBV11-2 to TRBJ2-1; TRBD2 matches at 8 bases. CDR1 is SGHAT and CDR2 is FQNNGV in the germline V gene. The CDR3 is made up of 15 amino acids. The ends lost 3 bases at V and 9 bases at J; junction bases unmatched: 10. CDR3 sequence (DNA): TGTGCCAGCAGCTTTGTTGCGGGGGGCCCGGGTGAGCAGTTCTTC. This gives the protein CASSFVAGGPGEQFF.

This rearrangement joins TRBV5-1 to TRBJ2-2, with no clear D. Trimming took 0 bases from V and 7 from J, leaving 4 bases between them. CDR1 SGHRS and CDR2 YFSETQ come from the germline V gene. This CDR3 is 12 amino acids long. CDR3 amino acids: CASSLESGELFF. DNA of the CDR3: TGCGCCAGCAGCTTGGAGAGCGGGGAGCTGTTTTTT. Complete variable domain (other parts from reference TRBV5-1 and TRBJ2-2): KAGVTQTPRYLIKTRGQQVTLSCSPISGHRSVSWYQQTPGQGLQFLFEYFSETQRNKGNFPGRFSGRQFSNSRSEMNVSTLELGDSALYLCASSLESGELFFGEGSRLTVL.

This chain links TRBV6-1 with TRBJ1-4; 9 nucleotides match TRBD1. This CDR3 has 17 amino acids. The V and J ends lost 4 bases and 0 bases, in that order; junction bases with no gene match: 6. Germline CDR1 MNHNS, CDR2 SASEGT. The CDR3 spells CASSAGQGSSTNEKLFF. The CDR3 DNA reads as TGTGCCAGCAGTGCTGGACAGGGGTCCTCAACTAATGAAAAACTGTTTTTT.

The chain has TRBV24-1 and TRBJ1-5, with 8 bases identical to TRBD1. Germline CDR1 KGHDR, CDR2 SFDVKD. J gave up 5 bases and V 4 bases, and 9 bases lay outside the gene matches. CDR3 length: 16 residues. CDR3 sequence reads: CATSESDRGSHQPQHF. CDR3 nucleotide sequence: TGTGCCACCAGTGAATCCGACAGGGGTTCGCATCAGCCCCAGCATTTT.

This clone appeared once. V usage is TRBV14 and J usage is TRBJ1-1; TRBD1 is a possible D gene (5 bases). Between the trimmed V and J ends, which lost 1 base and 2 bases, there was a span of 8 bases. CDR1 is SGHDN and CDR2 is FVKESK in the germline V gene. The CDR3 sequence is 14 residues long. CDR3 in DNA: TGTGCCAGCAGCCAAGTACAGGTAAACACTGAAGCTTTCTTT. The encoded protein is CASSQVQVNTEAFF.

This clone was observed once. The CDR3, as DNA: TGTGCCTGGAGTTCTCTAGCGGGGAACATTCAGTACTTC. Encoded protein: CAWSSLAGNIQYF. The chain employs TRBV30 and TRBJ2-4; 9 bases agree with TRBD2. The CDR3 loop spans 13 amino acids. Germline lookup yields CDR1 GTSNPN and CDR2 SVGIG (reference sequence). V was pared by 2 bases and J by 7 bases, with 3 bases of the junction left unmatched.